Sequencing of this T cell receptor beta chain was carried out in a study of graft-versus-host responses after intestinal transplantation. Turning to the study itself: Isolated intestinal, liver-intestinal, or multivisceral transplants were what recipients had. Recipients across the board were started on anti-thymocyte globulin induction, then kept on tacrolimus and steroids for about three years. Points from the study as a whole: Present in recipient marrow, GvH clones included some that appeared first in ileum or blood. The highest levels of circulating GvH clones went along with early declines in HvG clones after transplant.

Using immunoSEQ multiplex PCR, the repertoire was profiled, and TCRdb retains in-frame clones only, with some absent. The sample holds tens of thousands of clones; around 90% are singletons and the top ten take around 0.3%. To note about this clone: Its antigen is not identified.

The V end was cut by 4 bases, the J end by 0 bases, with 9 bases between. The CDR3 has 14 residues. CDR1 is LNHDA, CDR2 SQIVND, per germline (reference sequence). The chain has TRBV19 and TRBJ1-1; D unresolved. The source is a human donor who was the organ donor for an intestinal transplant. Sequencing used unstimulated CD4+ T cells sorted from spleen or lymph node cells, obtained before transplant. This CDR3 is CASSTQQMNTEAFF. CDR3 DNA: TGTGCCAGTAGTACACAGCAGATGAACACTGAAGCTTTCTTT.